This entry is about one T cell receptor (beta chain). As processed by the authors: Amplification from reference gene primers served as the basis for estimated nucleated cell counts. The protocol was immunoSEQ multiplex PCR, while the TCRdb copy is restricted to in-frame clones and leaves out a portion. V, J and clone size are taken as reported in that table, and D and trimming were inferred from the DNA itself. Among 150,000 or so clones listed, 70% to 90% were seen once. Germline V gives CDR1 GTSNPN, CDR2 SVGIG (reference sequence). The CDR3 loop spans 13 amino acids. With 4 bases clipped from V and 5 bases from J, the junction kept 3 bases outside the gene matches. This record comes from a study of blood T cell repertoires in COVID-19. Study in general: Some COVID-19 samples were acute and others convalescent; all came from the United States, Italy and Spain. T cells, B-cell-depleted T cells, or PBMCs supplied cDNA or gDNA.

Sequenced input: peripheral blood. V and J are TRBV30 and TRBJ2-5, with TRBD1 matching over 11 bases. The TCR was taken from a man aged 35-49 years who had recovered from COVID-19. As DNA, the CDR3 is TGTGCCTGGACTTGGGACAGGGGGGAGACCCAGTACTTC. It codes for CAWTWDRGETQYF.